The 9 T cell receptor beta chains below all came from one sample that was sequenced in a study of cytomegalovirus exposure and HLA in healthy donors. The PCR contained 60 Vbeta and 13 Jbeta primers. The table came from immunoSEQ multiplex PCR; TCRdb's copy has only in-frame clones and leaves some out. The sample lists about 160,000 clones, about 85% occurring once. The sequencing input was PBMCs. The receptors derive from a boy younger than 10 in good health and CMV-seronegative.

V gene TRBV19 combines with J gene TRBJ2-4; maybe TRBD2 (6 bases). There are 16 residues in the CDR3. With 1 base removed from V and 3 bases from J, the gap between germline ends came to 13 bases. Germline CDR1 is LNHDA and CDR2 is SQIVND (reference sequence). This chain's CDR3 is CASSIGLAWDKNIQYF. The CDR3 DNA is TGTGCCAGTAGTATAGGGCTAGCGTGGGACAAAAACATTCAGTACTTC.

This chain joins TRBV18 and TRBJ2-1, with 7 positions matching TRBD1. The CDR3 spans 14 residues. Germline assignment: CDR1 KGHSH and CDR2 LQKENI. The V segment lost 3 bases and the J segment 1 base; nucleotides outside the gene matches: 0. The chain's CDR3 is CASSPGQSYNEQFF. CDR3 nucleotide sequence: TGTGCCAGCTCACCGGGACAGTCCTACAATGAGCAGTTCTTC.

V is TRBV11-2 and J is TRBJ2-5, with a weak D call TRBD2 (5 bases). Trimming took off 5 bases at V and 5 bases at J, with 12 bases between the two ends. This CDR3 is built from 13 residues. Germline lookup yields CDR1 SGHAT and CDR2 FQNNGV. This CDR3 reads CASSPSGMETQYF. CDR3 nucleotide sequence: TGTGCCAGCAGCCCGTCCGGGATGGAGACCCAGTACTTC.

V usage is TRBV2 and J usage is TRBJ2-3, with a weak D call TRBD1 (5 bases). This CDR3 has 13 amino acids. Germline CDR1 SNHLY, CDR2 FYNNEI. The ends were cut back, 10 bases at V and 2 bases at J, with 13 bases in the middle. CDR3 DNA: TGTGCCACCACGACAGAAGTCACAGATACGCAGTATTTT. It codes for CATTTEVTDTQYF.

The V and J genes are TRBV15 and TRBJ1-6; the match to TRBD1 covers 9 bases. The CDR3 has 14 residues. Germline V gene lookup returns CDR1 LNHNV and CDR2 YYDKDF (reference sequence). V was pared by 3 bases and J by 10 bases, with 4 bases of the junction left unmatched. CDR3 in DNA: TGTGCCACCAGCAGGGGACAGGGTCAATCACCCCTCCACTTT. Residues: CATSRGQGQSPLHF.

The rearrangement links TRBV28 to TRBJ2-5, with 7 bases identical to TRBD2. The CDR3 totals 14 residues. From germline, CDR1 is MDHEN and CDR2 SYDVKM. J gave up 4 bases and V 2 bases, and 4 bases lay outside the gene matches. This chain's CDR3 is CASSLGREGETQYF. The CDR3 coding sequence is TGTGCCAGCAGTTTAGGCAGGGAGGGAGAGACCCAGTACTTC.

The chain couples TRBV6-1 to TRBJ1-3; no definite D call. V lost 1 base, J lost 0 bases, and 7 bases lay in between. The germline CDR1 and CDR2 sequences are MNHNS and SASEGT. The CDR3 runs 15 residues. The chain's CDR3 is CASSEDSYSGNTIYF. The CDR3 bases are TGTGCCAGCAGTGAAGACAGCTACTCTGGAAACACCATATATTTT.

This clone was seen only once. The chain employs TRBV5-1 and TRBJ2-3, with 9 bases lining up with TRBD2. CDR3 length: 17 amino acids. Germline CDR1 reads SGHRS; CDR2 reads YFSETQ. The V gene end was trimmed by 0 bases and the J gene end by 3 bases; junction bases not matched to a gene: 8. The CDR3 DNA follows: TGCGCCAGCAGCTTGGTTTGGGCTAGCGGGACGACAGATACGCAGTATTTT. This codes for CASSLVWASGTTDTQYF.

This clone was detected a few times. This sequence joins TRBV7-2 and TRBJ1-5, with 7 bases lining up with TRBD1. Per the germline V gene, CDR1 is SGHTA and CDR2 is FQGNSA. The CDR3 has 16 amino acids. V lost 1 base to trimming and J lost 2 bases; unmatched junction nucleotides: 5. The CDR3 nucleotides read TGTGCCAGCAGCTTAGAGGGACAGTTTGGCAATCAGCCCCAGCATTTT. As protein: CASSLEGQFGNQPQHF.